The 9 T cell receptor beta chains in this list originate from one sample, sequenced in a study of blood T cell repertoires in COVID-19. Sequenced by immunoSEQ multiplex PCR; TCRdb stores in-frame clones only, minus some. The repertoire holds some 150,000 clones, with more than 75% as singletons. Sequencing was carried out using peripheral blood. The receptors originated from a woman at least 80 years old with acute or convalescent COVID-19.

The chain is built from TRBV4-2 and TRBJ1-2, with TRBD1 matching over 9 bases. This CDR3 has 13 residues. V shed 4 bases, J shed 8 bases, and the junction held 5 bases outside the gene matches. Per the germline V gene, CDR1 is LGHNA and CDR2 is YNFKEQ. The CDR3 reads CASSPDRGIGYTF. The DNA for the CDR3 is TGTGCCAGCAGCCCGGACAGGGGTATAGGCTACACCTTC.

On this clone itself: One end of the junction is discordant with germline, which a read error may explain. The chain couples TRBV7-9 to TRBJ2-1, with 9 bases fitting TRBD2. Germline CDR1 and CDR2: SEHNR and FQNEAQ (reference sequence). The CDR3 runs to 14 residues. The CDR3, as DNA: TGTGCCAGCAGCTTAGAATTGACTAGCGGAGCCCGGGTCTTC. It is translated as CASSLELTSGARVF.

The chain is built from TRBV24-1 and TRBJ2-2; D gene uncertain. Trimming took off 6 bases at V and 0 bases at J, with 10 bases between the two ends. Germline loops: CDR1 KGHDR, CDR2 SFDVKD. This CDR3 comprises 15 residues. CDR3 coding DNA: TGTGCCACCAGTTATACAGAGACGAACACCGGGGAGCTGTTTTTT. It specifies CATSYTETNTGELFF.

This clone was counted a single time. V usage is TRBV30 and J usage is TRBJ2-7; D unclear. The germline gives CDR1 GTSNPN, CDR2 SVGIG (reference sequence). The V and J ends lost 4 bases and 0 bases respectively, with 13 bases between them. The CDR3 loop spans 14 amino acids. CDR3 bases: TGTGCCTGGAACCCCGGCCGGAGCTCCTACGAGCAGTACTTC. This translates into CAWNPGRSSYEQYF.

The V and J genes are TRBV7-9 and TRBJ2-2; tentative D call: TRBD1 (5 bases). The CDR3 is 15 residues long. The V gene lost 0 bases and the J gene lost 7 bases, with 12 bases spanning the gap. Germline values: CDR1 SEHNR, CDR2 FQNEAQ (reference sequence). The CDR3 region is CASSLARSGFGELFF. CDR3 DNA sequence: TGTGCCAGCAGCTTAGCGCGATCAGGGTTCGGGGAGCTGTTTTTT.

This chain joins TRBV11-2 and TRBJ2-7; TRBD1 agrees at 7 bases. This CDR3 spans 14 amino acids. J lost 4 bases, V lost 5 bases, and 8 bases had no gene match. The V gene's germline CDR1 is SGHAT and CDR2 FQNNGV. CDR3 DNA sequence: TGTGCCAGCAGCGGCTACAGGGGCTTTTACGAGCAGTACTTC. Protein product: CASSGYRGFYEQYF.

The CDR3 DNA is TGTGCCAGCAGTGAACGGGAGACCTACGAGCAGTACTTC. Residues: CASSERETYEQYF. This chain connects TRBV2 to TRBJ2-7; TRBD2 might be the D (6 bases). Germline CDR1 reads SNHLY; CDR2 reads FYNNEI. Trimming took off 2 bases at V and 2 bases at J, with 7 bases between the two ends. This CDR3 region has 13 residues.

This sequence joins TRBV2 and TRBJ1-1, with no clear D. This CDR3 is 11 amino acids long. Trimming shortened V by 5 bases and J by 6 bases, and 7 bases separated the two germline ends. Germline CDR1 is SNHLY and CDR2 is FYNNEI. CDR3 region: CASSRESEAFF. The CDR3 DNA reads TGTGCCAGCAGTCGGGAGTCTGAAGCTTTCTTT. Based on the CDR3 plus reference TRBV2 and TRBJ1-1, the full variable domain is EPEVTQTPSHQVTQMGQEVILRCVPISNHLYFYWYRQILGQKVEFLVSFYNNEISEKSEIFDDQFSVERPDGSNFTLKIRSTKLEDSAMYFCASSRESEAFFGQGTRLTVV.

The chain recombines TRBV28 with TRBJ1-1; 8 bases agree with TRBD1. With 6 bases clipped from V and 0 bases from J, the junction kept 18 bases outside the gene matches. CDR1 is MDHEN, CDR2 SYDVKM, per germline. The CDR3 has 19 amino acids. The CDR3 sequence is CASSRDRLNSYPLNTEAFF. The CDR3 nucleotides read TGTGCCAGCAGCCGGGACAGGCTTAACTCATACCCCCTGAACACTGAAGCTTTCTTT.